Listed below are T cell receptor beta chains from one sample, sequenced in a study of T cell responses to AZD1222 COVID-19 vaccine. The repertoire was sequenced with immunoSEQ multiplex PCR; TCRdb's copy has only in-frame clones and lacks some. Of about 120,000 clones listed, roughly nine tenths were seen once; the top ten hold roughly 2.3%. This material consisted of peripheral blood, taken on day 0 of AZD1222 vaccination. The origin of the receptors is an adult in good health. CDR3s include the opening cysteine and the closing phenylalanine or tryptophan. A D gene is named only where the DNA matches it firmly. Rows give clone size only sometimes, using once, few, many, or a class for an expanded clone.

clone size	D gene	V gene	J gene	CDR3 DNA	CDR3 protein
once	NA	TRBV10-1	TRBJ2-1	TGCGCCAGCAGTGACAAGGCCGGAACGGGTGAGCAGTTCTTC	CASSDKAGTGEQFF
NA	NA	TRBV5-4	TRBJ2-5	TGTGCCAGCAGCCATGCACAGGGGAGGGTACAAGAGACCCAGTACTTC	CASSHAQGRVQETQYF
many	TRBD2	TRBV2	TRBJ2-7	TGTGCCAGCAAGAGGGCTAGCGGGAAGTACGAGCAGTACTTC	CASKRASGKYEQYF
NA	TRBD1	TRBV4-2	TRBJ1-2	TGTGCCAGCAGCCAAGAAGTCAGGTGGGGACAGAACTATGGCTACACCTTC	CASSQEVRWGQNYGYTF
NA	NA	TRBV3-1/TRBV3-2	TRBJ2-6	TGTGCCAGCAGCCGCCGGGACACTCTCTCTGGGGCCAACGTCCTGACTTTC	CASSRRDTLSGANVLTF
NA	NA	TRBV9	TRBJ1-6	TGTGCCAGCAGCGTAGCCGGGGATGGTTCACCCCTCCACTTT	CASSVAGDGSPLHF
once	NA	TRBV27	TRBJ2-1	TGTGCCAGCAGCCTGATAAGGGCCTTGACTGTCTACAATGAGCAGTTCTTC	CASSLIRALTVYNEQFF
NA	TRBD2	TRBV28	TRBJ2-1	TGTGCCAGCAGTCCCGCTAGCGGGCCTAGCTCCTACAATGAGCAGTTCTTC	CASSPASGPSSYNEQFF
NA	NA	TRBV11-2	TRBJ1-5	TGTGCCAGCAGCCTAGGGGTATTAAGCAATCAGCCCCAGCATTTT	CASSLGVLSNQPQHF
NA	NA	TRBV7-9	TRBJ1-5	TGTGCCAGCAGCCGCGCCACGGCCGACAATCAGCCCCAGCATTTT	CASSRATADNQPQHF
NA	NA	TRBV24-1	TRBJ2-2	TGTGCCACCAGTGGTGTGGCCTCCGGGGAGCTGTTTTTT	CATSGVASGELFF
once	NA	TRBV2	TRBJ1-6	TGTGCCAGCAGTCCCGGGGGCATGGAATCACCCCTCCACTTT	CASSPGGMESPLHF
NA	NA	TRBV6-1	TRBJ2-2	TGTGCCAGCAGTGAAGCCGGGAACACCGGGGAGCTGTTTTTT	CASSEAGNTGELFF
NA	TRBD2	TRBV5-1	TRBJ2-2	TGCGCCAGCAGCTCGGGACTAGCGGGAGGGGTCACCGGGGAGCTGTTTTTT	CASSSGLAGGVTGELFF
NA	TRBD1	TRBV7-2	TRBJ1-5	TGTGCCAGCAGCTTAGGGGACAGGGTAAGCAATCAGCCCCAGCATTTT	CASSLGDRVSNQPQHF
NA	NA	TRBV19	TRBJ1-5	TGTGCCAGTAGTCCGGCTGGTCCTAATCAGCCCCAGCATTTT	CASSPAGPNQPQHF
once	NA	TRBV30	TRBJ1-1	TGTGCCTGGAGTAAGGAGATGAACACTGAAGCTTTCTTT	CAWSKEMNTEAFF
NA	NA	TRBV2	TRBJ2-1	TGTGCCAGCAGTGGTGACCTCAATGAGCAGTTCTTC	CASSGDLNEQFF
NA	TRBD2	TRBV11-3	TRBJ2-1	TGTGCCAGCAGCCCAGGGACTAGCGGGAGGGTTGGTGAGCAGTTCTTC	CASSPGTSGRVGEQFF
NA	TRBD2	TRBV5-1	TRBJ2-3	TGCGCCAGCAGCCCCAGGACTAGCGGGAGGGCTGTAGATACGCAGTATTTT	CASSPRTSGRAVDTQYF
NA	NA	TRBV7-2	TRBJ1-6	TGTGCCAGCAGCTTAGGGGACCTAAACTCCTATAATTCACCCCTCCACTTT	CASSLGDLNSYNSPLHF
few	TRBD1	TRBV5-1	TRBJ1-3	TGCGCCAGCAGCTTGGCCTCGCACAGGGGGAATGGAAACACCATATATTTT	CASSLASHRGNGNTIYF
once	NA	TRBV2	TRBJ2-3	TGTGCCAGCACCCTACTAGGGGCGGAAACAGATACGCAGTATTTT	CASTLLGAETDTQYF
few	NA	TRBV28	TRBJ2-7	TGTGCCAGTGGGGGACTTAATCCCTACGAGCAGTACTTC	CASGGLNPYEQYF
once	NA	TRBV6-5	TRBJ2-3	TGTGCCAGCCGACCACCTGACAGGTCTACGCAGTATTTT	CASRPPDRSTQYF